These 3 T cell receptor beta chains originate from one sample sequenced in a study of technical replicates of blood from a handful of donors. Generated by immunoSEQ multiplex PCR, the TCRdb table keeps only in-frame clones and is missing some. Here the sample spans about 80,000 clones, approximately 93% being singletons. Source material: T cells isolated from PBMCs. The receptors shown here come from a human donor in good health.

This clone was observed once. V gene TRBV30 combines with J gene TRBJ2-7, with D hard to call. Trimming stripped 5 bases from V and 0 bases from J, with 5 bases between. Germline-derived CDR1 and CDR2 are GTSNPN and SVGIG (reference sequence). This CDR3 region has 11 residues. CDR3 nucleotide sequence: TGTGCCTGGGACTCCTCCTACGAGCAGTACTTC. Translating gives CAWDSSYEQYF. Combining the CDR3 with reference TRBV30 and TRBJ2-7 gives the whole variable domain SQTIHQWPATLVQPVGSPLSLECTVEGTSNPNLYWYRQAAGRGLQLLFYSVGIGQISSEVPQNLSASRPQDRQFILSSKKLLLSDSGFYLCAWDSSYEQYFGPGTRLTVT.

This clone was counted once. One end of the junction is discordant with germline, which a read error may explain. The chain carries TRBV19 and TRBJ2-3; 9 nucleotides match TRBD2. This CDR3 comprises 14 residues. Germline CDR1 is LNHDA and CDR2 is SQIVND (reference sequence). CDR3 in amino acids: CASSPPRASGNAFF. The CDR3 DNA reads TGTGCCAGTAGTCCACCCCGGGCTAGCGGGAACGCATTTTTT.

Here the CDR3 DNA reads TGTGCCAGCGCATGGGACAGGGCTGAAGCTTTCTTT. Its protein product is CASAWDRAEAFF. The chain carries TRBV6-1 and TRBJ1-1, with 9 bases lining up with TRBD1. Germline V lookup: CDR1 MNHNS, CDR2 SASEGT. V trimming: 8 bases; J trimming: 6 bases; junction bases outside the gene matches: 4. CDR3 length: 12 residues.